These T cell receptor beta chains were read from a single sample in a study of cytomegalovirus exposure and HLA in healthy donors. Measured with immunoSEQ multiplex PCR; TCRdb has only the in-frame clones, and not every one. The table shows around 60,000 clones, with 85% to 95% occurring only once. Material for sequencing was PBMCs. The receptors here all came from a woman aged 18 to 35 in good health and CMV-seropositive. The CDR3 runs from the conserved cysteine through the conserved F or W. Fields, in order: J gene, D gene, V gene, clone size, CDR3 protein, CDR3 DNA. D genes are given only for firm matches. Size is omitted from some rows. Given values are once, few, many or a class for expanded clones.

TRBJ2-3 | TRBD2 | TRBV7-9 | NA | CASSSLSGTSGSRADTQYF | TGTGCCAGCAGCTCCCTATCCGGGACTAGCGGGAGCAGGGCAGATACGCAGTATTTT
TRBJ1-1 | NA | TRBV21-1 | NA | CASSKYQGVNTEAFF | TGTGCCAGCAGCAAATATCAAGGGGTGAACACTGAAGCTTTCTTT
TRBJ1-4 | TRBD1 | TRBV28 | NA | CASKGQGVLGLFF | TGTGCCAGCAAAGGACAGGGTGTCTTAGGGCTGTTTTTT
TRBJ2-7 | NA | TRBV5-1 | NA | CASSFGSSYEQYF | TGCGCCAGCAGCTTTGGCAGCTCCTACGAGCAGTACTTC
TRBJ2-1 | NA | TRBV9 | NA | CASSVSGLINYNEQFF | TGTGCCAGCAGCGTATCGGGACTGATCAATTACAATGAGCAGTTCTTC
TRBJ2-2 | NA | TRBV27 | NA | CASRTPSGTGELFF | TGTGCCAGCAGGACCCCGAGCGGAACCGGGGAGCTGTTTTTT
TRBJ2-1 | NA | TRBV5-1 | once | CASSFVGYPDEQFF | TGCGCCAGCAGCTTTGTCGGGTATCCCGATGAGCAGTTCTTC
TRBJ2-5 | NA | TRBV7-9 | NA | CASSFPEGRETQYF | TGTGCCAGCAGCTTCCCGGAGGGCCGAGAGACCCAGTACTTC
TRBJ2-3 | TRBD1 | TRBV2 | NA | CASIFRQGVSADTQYF | TGTGCCAGCATATTCCGGCAGGGGGTGTCGGCAGATACGCAGTATTTT
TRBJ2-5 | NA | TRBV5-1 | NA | CASSLGQRQETQYF | TGCGCCAGCAGCTTGGGCCAGCGCCAAGAGACCCAGTACTTC
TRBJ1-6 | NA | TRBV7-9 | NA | CASSLEGDNSPLHF | TGTGCCAGCAGCCTTGAAGGGGATAATTCACCCCTCCACTTT
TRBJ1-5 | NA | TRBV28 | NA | CASSSNRVPSNQPQHF | TGTGCCAGCAGTTCCAACAGGGTTCCGAGCAATCAGCCCCAGCATTTT
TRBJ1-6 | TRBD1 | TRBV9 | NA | CASSGERGPYNSPLHF | TGTGCCAGCAGCGGTGAGAGGGGGCCATATAATTCACCCCTCCACTTT
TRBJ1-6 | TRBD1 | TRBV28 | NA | CAIRDSYNSPLHF | TGTGCCATCCGGGACAGTTATAATTCACCCCTCCACTTT
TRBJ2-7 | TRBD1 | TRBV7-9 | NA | CASSIMTGTGNIDEQYF | TGTGCCAGCAGCATTATGACCGGGACAGGGAATATCGACGAGCAGTACTTC
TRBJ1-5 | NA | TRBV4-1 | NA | CASTLTFGSQPQHF | TGCGCCAGCACGCTCACTTTTGGGAGTCAGCCCCAGCATTTT
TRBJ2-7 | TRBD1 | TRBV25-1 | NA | CASSESRGDRLYEQYF | TGTGCCAGCAGTGAATCTCGAGGGGACAGGCTCTACGAGCAGTACTTC
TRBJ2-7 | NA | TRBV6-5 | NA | CASSTLTVRHNEQYF | TGTGCCAGCAGTACCTTGACAGTTAGGCACAACGAGCAGTACTTC
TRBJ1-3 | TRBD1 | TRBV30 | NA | CAWSGNRGSAGNTIYF | TGTGCCTGGAGTGGTAACAGGGGTTCAGCAGGAAACACCATATATTTT
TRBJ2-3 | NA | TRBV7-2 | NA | CASSLAGGASTDTQYF | TGTGCCAGCAGCTTAGCCGGGGGAGCGAGCACAGATACGCAGTATTTT
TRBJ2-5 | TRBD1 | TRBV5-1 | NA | CASSVRDRGETQYF | TGCGCCAGCAGCGTCCGGGACAGAGGAGAGACCCAGTACTTC
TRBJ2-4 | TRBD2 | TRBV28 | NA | CASSFEDGRANIQYF | TGTGCCAGCAGTTTCGAAGACGGGAGGGCAAACATTCAGTACTTC
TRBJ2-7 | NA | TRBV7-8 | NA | CASTPGASSGSYEQYF | TGTGCCAGCACCCCGGGGGCCTCTAGCGGCTCCTACGAGCAGTACTTC
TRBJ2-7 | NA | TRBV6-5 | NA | CASSPTSSSYEQYF | TGTGCCAGCAGCCCGACTAGTAGCTCCTACGAGCAGTACTTC
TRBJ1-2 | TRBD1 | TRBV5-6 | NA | CASSFTGAYGYTF | TGTGCCAGCAGCTTTACAGGGGCTTATGGCTACACCTTC
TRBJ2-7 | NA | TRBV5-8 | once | CASSLDGAAQYF | TGTGCCAGCAGCTTGGATGGGGCAGCCCAGTACTTC
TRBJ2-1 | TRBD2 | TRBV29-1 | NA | CSVVLAGGPIEQFF | TGCAGCGTTGTACTAGCGGGGGGGCCTATTGAGCAGTTCTTC
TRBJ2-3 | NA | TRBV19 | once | CASSTLSTDTQYF | TGTGCCAGTAGTACCCTAAGCACAGATACGCAGTATTTT
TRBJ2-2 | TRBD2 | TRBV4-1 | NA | CASSDILAGVNGELFF | TGCGCCAGCAGCGACATACTAGCGGGAGTGAACGGGGAGCTGTTTTTT
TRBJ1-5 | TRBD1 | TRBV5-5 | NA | CASSLDPGGNQPQHF | TGTGCCAGCAGCTTGGACCCAGGGGGCAACCAGCCCCAGCATTTT
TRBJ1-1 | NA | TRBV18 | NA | CASSPPGAGPLNTEAFF | TGTGCCAGCTCACCACCGGGGGCAGGGCCTTTGAACACTGAAGCTTTCTTT
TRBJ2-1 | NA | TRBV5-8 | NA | CASSLRGREAQEQFF | TGTGCCAGCAGCTTGCGAGGGAGAGAAGCCCAGGAGCAGTTCTTC
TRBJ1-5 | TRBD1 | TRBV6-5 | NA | CASSYSRQGDQPQHF | TGTGCCAGCAGTTACTCAAGACAGGGGGATCAGCCCCAGCATTTT
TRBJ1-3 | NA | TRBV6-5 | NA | CASRKERRRGNTIYF | TGTGCCAGCAGAAAAGAGAGGAGGCGGGGAAACACCATATATTTT
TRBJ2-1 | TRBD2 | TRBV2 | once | CASSEGLAGVNEQFF | TGTGCCAGCAGTGAAGGACTAGCGGGGGTGAATGAGCAGTTCTTC
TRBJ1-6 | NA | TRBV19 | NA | CASSPGHRNSPLHF | TGTGCCAGTAGTCCGGGACACAGGAATTCACCCCTCCACTTT
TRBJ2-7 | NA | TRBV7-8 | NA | CASSQGRLAVSSYEQYF | TGTGCCAGCAGCCAGGGGCGGTTGGCAGTAAGCTCCTACGAGCAGTACTTC
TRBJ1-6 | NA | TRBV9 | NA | CASSVDGGNSPLHF | TGTGCCAGCAGCGTAGACGGGGGGAATTCACCCCTCCACTTT
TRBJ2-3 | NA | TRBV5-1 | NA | CASSLTGPPDTQYF | TGCGCCAGCAGCTTGACAGGGCCTCCAGATACGCAGTATTTT
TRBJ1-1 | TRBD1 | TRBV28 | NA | CASTRTTDRAATEAFF | TGTGCCAGCACCCGCACTACAGACAGGGCGGCCACTGAAGCTTTCTTT
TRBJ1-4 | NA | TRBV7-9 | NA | CASVGASNEKLFF | TGTGCCAGCGTGGGGGCTTCTAATGAAAAACTGTTTTTT